This TCR beta chain was observed in a study of post-analysis software for immune sequencing data (dated by TCRdb to the mid-2010s). Broadly, across the study: Recorded disease courses included relapsing-remitting, secondary progressive and progressive-relapsing multiple sclerosis, with some patients lacking subtype annotation. Patient repertoires were compared against around 10 previously published healthy control repertoires from donors aged 6 to 25 years. A subset of samples was prepared in parallel using single-end sample barcoding, then pooled and co-amplified after Illumina adapter ligation. Overall study outcomes, separate from this receptor: Significantly lower normalized Chao1 diversity was found in multiple sclerosis patients than in controls, suggesting substantial peripheral T-cell clonal expansion. Significantly higher frequencies in patients than in controls were found for a few TRBV segments, including TRBV5-6, TRBV5-1 and TRBV20-1. Direct clustering with F measure showed strong co-clustering of samples prepared in the same batch, prompting a batch-effect correction. The multiple sclerosis patient group was slightly younger than the control group.

The library was produced with PCR. TCRdb shows the sequencer as Illumina HiSeq 2500. Unique molecular identifiers were incorporated into TCR beta cDNA libraries to reduce PCR and sequencing biases. Every 1 to 10 million input T cells yielded approximately 500,000 cDNA molecules, meaning each molecule approximated one T cell. The patient libraries were prepared and sequenced using the same protocol as the earlier healthy control dataset. Within a given batch, samples were prepared together, multiplexed and sequenced on the same HiSeq lane. The authors' analysis ran thus. MIGEC was used to process the raw barcoded reads, and molecular identifier groups with only a single read were discarded before consensus assembly and CDR3 extraction. Clonotype tables were post-analysed with VDJtools, and diversity was normalized by down-sampling all datasets to the smallest sample size. To correct batch-related cross-sample contamination, repertoire overlap clustering matched CDR3 amino acid sequences but not nucleotide sequences. TCRdb reprocessing: public reads trimmed at Q25 with fastp, clones called with MiXCR, in-frame beta chains kept. Duplicate CDR3 protein sequences are folded into a single record with the most common DNA and genes. In this record, the V and J calls reflect TCRdb's handling and not the investigators' own analysis. This sample holds under 200,000 distinct CDR3 sequences; about 36% were observed only once. Of the sample, 25% to 30% falls within the top ten clones.

This clonotype has only a few counts. Its antigen remains undetermined. One base away there is no much larger clone; base qualities are not given. Explained via the paper, the time point label denotes: second blood draw from one MS patient after hematopoietic stem cell transplantation. To demonstrate the VDJtools post-analysis software, TCR beta repertoires were profiled from the peripheral blood of about 13 young patients with multiple sclerosis. Multiple sclerosis patients were children and adolescents aged roughly 6 to 15 years. As encoded in the germline V gene, CDR1 is SGHVS while CDR2 is FQNEAQ. The CDR3 goes from the cysteine to the phenylalanine over 16 residues. The kept DNA is CDR3 alone, 48 bases in frame from the first base. The germline ends are 18 bases apart after V is trimmed by 5 bases and J by 4 bases.

The chain is made from TRBV7-8 and TRBJ1-5; the D gene lacks a confident call. This clonotype originated in a girl under 18 with multiple sclerosis. Donor details come from another sample of the same person, matched by shared clones. Specimen: blood, collected after autologous hematopoietic stem cell transplantation. The nucleotides read TGTGCCAGCAGCCCTGTAAGGGAGGTATGGAATCAGCCCCAGCATTTT. The encoded protein is CASSPVREVWNQPQHF.